This T cell receptor (beta chain) was sequenced for a study of blood T cell repertoires in COVID-19 (dated by TCRdb to the early 2020s). For the wider study: The collaborator samples originated in the United States, Italy and Spain and spanned the acute and convalescent phases of COVID-19. The prospective study material was composed of cDNA or gDNA derived from T cells, B-cell-depleted T cells, or PBMCs. Deeply sampled blood TCRbeta repertoires from subjects exposed to, actively infected with, or recovered from COVID-19 were included in the dataset. The repertoires were made available in a free public database intended to serve as a resource for research on the immune response to SARS-CoV-2. The samples were drawn from the first 160 participants of the ongoing ImmuneRACE study and from 1,200 or so subjects provided by 6 global collaborators. Where available, HLA class I and class II types were obtained from metadata supplied by the sample provider rather than from assay-based typing. Nearly every sample came with metadata listing a de-identified subject ID, COVID-19 status, age in years and sex. Broad study findings and their caveats: Clinical and demographic metadata were provided uncurated, with the amount varying by source and participant.

As concerns this clone: There is no known antigen for this receptor. Per-base quality was not reported, and no clone a single base away is much larger than it.

Collaborating institutions collected whole blood in K2EDTA tubes following their own protocols. For TCRbeta analysis, collaborators shipped samples as frozen whole blood, isolated PBMCs, or DNA extracted from either of those sample types. The immunoSEQ Assay, a bias-controlled multiplex PCR, was used to amplify TCRbeta CDR3 regions from genomic DNA. The authors processed their data as follows. Within the assay, amplification of reference gene primers was used to estimate how many nucleated cells each sample contained. Sequence reads were collapsed and filtered to measure the absolute abundance of every unique TCRbeta CDR3 rearrangement. Productive Simpson clonality was computed per sample as the square root of Simpson's diversity index over productive rearrangements. Entries here come from immuneACCESS through TCRdb and include only in-frame sequences with V and J called. Some clones fail to appear in such tables; in the studies checked, an unresolved V gene covers under half of the shortfall, and the cause of the remainder is unknown. The D gene and trimming were derived from the DNA, and the V and J assignments and clone size from that table. The sample has around 100,000 clones on record, around four fifths of them singletons. The ten largest account for roughly 7.9% of the sample.

Via the germline V gene, CDR1 is SGHTA and CDR2 FQGNSA. The CDR3, from cysteine to phenylalanine, totals 13 residues. The entry retains the CDR3 DNA only, 39 bases that are in frame from base 1. V and J are truncated by 5 bases and 5 bases respectively, leaving an intervening sequence of 12 bases. The chain joins TRBV7-2 to TRBJ2-5, with a tentative D gene TRBD2 over 6 matching bases. Sequencing used peripheral blood. This TCR derives from a man in his 70s with acute or convalescent COVID-19. CDR3 region: CASSGRTRETQYF. The base sequence is TGTGCCAGCAGCGGGAGGACTCGGGAGACCCAGTACTTC.